The 6 T cell receptor beta chains listed next were all sequenced from one sample in a study of blood T cell repertoires in COVID-19. Using immunoSEQ multiplex PCR, the repertoire was profiled, and TCRdb retains in-frame clones only, with some absent. Of fewer than 250,000 clones listed, approximately 90% are singletons. Material: peripheral blood. The source is a woman between 40 and 50 years old with acute or convalescent COVID-19.

The gene calls are TRBV3-1 (or the pseudogene TRBV3-2) and TRBJ1-1; D gene ambiguous. This CDR3 has 15 residues. Germline V gives CDR1 LGHDT, CDR2 YNNKEL (reference sequence). V lost 7 bases, J lost 5 bases, and 20 bases lay in between. DNA of the CDR3: TGTGCCAGCAACGACGGTGAGGGAATGCGGACTGAAGCTTTCTTT. Encoded protein: CASNDGEGMRTEAFF.

This chain joins TRBV2 and TRBJ1-5; TRBD1 might be the D (6 bases). Germline V gives CDR1 SNHLY, CDR2 FYNNEI. This CDR3 is built from 15 residues. The V gene lost 7 bases and the J gene lost 1 base, with 14 bases spanning the gap. The CDR3 DNA sequence: TGTGCCAGCACCCTTGGGACAAAAAGCAATCAGCCCCAGCATTTT. Translated, it gives CASTLGTKSNQPQHF.

The chain combines TRBV3-1 (or the pseudogene TRBV3-2) with TRBJ2-7; D ambiguous. V was pared by 1 base and J by 7 bases, with 8 bases between. CDR3 length equals 12 residues. Per the germline V gene, CDR1 is LGHDT and CDR2 is YNNKEL (reference sequence). The CDR3 DNA reads TGTGCCAGCAGCCAAGGGGCACGAGAGCAGTACGTC. It is translated as CASSQGAREQYV.

The chain carries TRBV30 and TRBJ1-2; 7 positions agree with TRBD1. The V gene's germline CDR1 is GTSNPN and CDR2 SVGIG (reference sequence). V was pared by 0 bases and J by 4 bases, with 5 bases of the junction left unmatched. The CDR3 length is 14 residues. The CDR3 loop is CAWSVPDRVYGYTF. The CDR3, as DNA: TGTGCCTGGAGTGTACCTGACAGGGTCTATGGCTACACCTTC.

The chain has TRBV2 and TRBJ2-4; TRBD2 matches at 8 bases. The CDR3 contains 17 residues. The ends lost 1 base at V and 1 base at J; junction bases unmatched: 6. Germline V gene data show CDR1 as SNHLY and CDR2 as FYNNEI. The CDR3 DNA reads TGTGCCAGCAGTGAAGATGCCAGCGGGGGTGCCAAAAACATTCAGTACTTC. This sequence encodes CASSEDASGGAKNIQYF.

The genes are TRBV5-6 and TRBJ1-5; D unresolved. V gave up 4 bases and J gave up 3 bases, with 11 bases separating them. CDR3 length: 14 amino acids. Germline lookup yields CDR1 SGHDT and CDR2 YYEEEE. The CDR3 nucleotides are TGTGCCAGCAGCCCCGCGCCCTCCAATCAGCCCCAGCATTTT. Translation: CASSPAPSNQPQHF.